This T cell receptor (beta chain) was retrieved from a study of graft-versus-host responses after intestinal transplantation. Regarding the study as a whole: Some GvH clones appeared in ileal mucosa or blood before recipient bone marrow. Allografts carried high graft-versus-host to host-versus-graft clonal ratios in patients having graft-donor T cell macrochimerism. Early after transplant, HvG clones declined as circulating GvH clones peaked.

In germline, CDR1 is LGHNT, CDR2 FRNRAP. The ends lost 3 bases at V and 9 bases at J; junction bases unmatched: 11. The CDR3 covers 16 residues. On this clone itself: Its antigen is undetermined.

The data were produced by immunoSEQ multiplex PCR, yet TCRdb's version contains in-frame clones alone and is incomplete. The sample shows tens of thousands of clones, 90% to 95% of them seen only once. The input for sequencing was unstimulated CD4+ T cells sorted from spleen or lymph node cells, taken before intestinal transplant. The clonotype originates from a human donor who received an intestinal transplant. This chain links TRBV12-5 with TRBJ1-6; 7 nucleotides agree with TRBD1. CDR3 amino acids: CASGFSTGEFGSPLHF. In nucleotides, the CDR3 is TGTGCTAGTGGTTTCTCCACAGGGGAGTTTGGTTCACCCCTCCACTTT. Drawing the rest from reference TRBV12-5 and TRBJ1-6, the complete variable domain is DARVTQTPRHKVTEMGQEVTMRCQPILGHNTVFWYRQTMMQGLELLAYFRNRAPLDDSGMPKDRFSAEMPDATLATLKIQPSEPRDSAVYFCASGFSTGEFGSPLHFGNGTRLTVT.